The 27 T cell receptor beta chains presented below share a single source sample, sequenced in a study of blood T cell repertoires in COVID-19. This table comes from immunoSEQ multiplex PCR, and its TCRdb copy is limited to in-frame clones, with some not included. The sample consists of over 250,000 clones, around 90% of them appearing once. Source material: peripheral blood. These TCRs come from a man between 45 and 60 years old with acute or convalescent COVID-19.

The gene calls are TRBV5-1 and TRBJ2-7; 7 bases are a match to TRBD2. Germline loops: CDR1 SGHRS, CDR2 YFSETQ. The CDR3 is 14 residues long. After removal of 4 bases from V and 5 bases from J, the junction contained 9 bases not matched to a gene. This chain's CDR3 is CASSPGGRANEQYF. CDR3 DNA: TGCGCCAGCAGCCCGGGAGGTCGGGCAAACGAGCAGTACTTC.

The CDR3 sequence: CASSRRDRKETQYF. In DNA form, the CDR3 reads TGTGCCAGTAGTAGACGTGACAGGAAAGAGACCCAGTACTTC. The chain joins TRBV19 to TRBJ2-5; weak D call: TRBD1 (6 bases). The germline gives CDR1 LNHDA, CDR2 SQIVND (reference sequence). CDR3 length: 14 amino acids. With 4 bases removed from V and 3 bases from J, the gap between germline ends came to 12 bases.

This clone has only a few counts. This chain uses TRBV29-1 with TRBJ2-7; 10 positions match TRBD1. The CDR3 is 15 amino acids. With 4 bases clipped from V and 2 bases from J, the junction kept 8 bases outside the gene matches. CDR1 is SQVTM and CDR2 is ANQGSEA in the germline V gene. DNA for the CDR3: TGCAGCGTTGCTGGGACAGGGGTTTTCACCTACGAGCAGTACTTC. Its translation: CSVAGTGVFTYEQYF.

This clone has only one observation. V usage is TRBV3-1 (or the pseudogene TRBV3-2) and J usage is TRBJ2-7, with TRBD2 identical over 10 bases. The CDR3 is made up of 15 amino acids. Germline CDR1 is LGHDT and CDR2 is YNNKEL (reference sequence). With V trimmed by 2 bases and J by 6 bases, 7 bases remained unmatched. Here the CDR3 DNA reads TGTGCCAGCAGCCAACAAGCGGGGGGGCTTCTCGAGCAGTACTTC. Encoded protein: CASSQQAGGLLEQYF.

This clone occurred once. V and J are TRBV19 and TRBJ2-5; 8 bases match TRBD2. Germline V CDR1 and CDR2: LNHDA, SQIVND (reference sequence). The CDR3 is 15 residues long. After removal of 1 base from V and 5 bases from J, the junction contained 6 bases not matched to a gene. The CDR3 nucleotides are TGTGCCAGTAGTATAGTGGGCGGGGGGAGCGAGACCCAGTACTTC. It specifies CASSIVGGGSETQYF.

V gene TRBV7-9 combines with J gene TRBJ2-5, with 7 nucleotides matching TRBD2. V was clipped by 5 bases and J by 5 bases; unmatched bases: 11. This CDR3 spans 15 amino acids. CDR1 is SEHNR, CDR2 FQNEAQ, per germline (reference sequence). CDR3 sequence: CASSANGGLKETQYF. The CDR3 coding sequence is TGTGCCAGCAGCGCGAACGGGGGGTTGAAGGAGACCCAGTACTTC.

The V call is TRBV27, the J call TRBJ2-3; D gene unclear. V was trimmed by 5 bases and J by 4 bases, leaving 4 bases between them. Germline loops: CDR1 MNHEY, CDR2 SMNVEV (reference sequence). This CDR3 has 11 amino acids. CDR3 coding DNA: TGTGCCAGCAGTCCGTCAGATACGCAGTATTTT. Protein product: CASSPSDTQYF.

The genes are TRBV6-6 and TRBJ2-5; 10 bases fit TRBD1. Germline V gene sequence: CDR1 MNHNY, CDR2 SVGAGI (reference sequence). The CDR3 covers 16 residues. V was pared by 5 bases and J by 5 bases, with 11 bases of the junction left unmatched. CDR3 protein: CASSTLTGGAWETQYF. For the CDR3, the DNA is TGTGCCAGCAGTACCCTGACAGGGGGCGCGTGGGAGACCCAGTACTTC.

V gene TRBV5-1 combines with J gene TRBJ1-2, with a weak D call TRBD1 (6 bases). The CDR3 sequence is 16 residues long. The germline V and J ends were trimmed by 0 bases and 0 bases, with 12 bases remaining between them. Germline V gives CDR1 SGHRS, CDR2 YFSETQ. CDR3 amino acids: CASSLEWGGSNYGYTF. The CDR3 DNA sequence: TGCGCCAGCAGCTTGGAGTGGGGGGGCTCTAACTATGGCTACACCTTC. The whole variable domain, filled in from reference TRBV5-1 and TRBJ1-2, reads KAGVTQTPRYLIKTRGQQVTLSCSPISGHRSVSWYQQTPGQGLQFLFEYFSETQRNKGNFPGRFSGRQFSNSRSEMNVSTLELGDSALYLCASSLEWGGSNYGYTFGSGTRLTVV.

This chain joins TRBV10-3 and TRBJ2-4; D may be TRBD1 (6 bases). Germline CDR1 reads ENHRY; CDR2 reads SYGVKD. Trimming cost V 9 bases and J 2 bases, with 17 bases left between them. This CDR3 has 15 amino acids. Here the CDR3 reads CAISPGRGTKNIQYF. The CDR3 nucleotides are TGTGCCATTTCACCGGGCAGGGGAACCAAAAACATTCAGTACTTC.

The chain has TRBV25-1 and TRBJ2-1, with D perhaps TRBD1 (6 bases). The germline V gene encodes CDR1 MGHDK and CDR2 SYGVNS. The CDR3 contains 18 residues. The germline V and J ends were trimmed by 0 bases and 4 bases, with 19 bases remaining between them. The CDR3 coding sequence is TGTGCCAGCAGTGAATATCCCTCGGACGGGACACGTTACAATGAGCAGTTCTTC. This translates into CASSEYPSDGTRYNEQFF.

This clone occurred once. Here the CDR3 reads CASSPRGGQETQYF. In DNA form, the CDR3 reads TGCGCCAGCAGCCCTCGGGGGGGGCAAGAGACCCAGTACTTC. The rearrangement links TRBV4-1 to TRBJ2-5; 8 bases align to TRBD2. Germline CDR1 is MGHRA and CDR2 is YSYEKL. J gave up 2 bases and V 4 bases, and 3 bases lay outside the gene matches. CDR3 length equals 14 residues.

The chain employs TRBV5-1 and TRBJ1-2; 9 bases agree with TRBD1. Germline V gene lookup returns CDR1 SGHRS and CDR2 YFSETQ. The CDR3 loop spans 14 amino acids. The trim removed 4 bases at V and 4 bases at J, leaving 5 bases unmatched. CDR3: CASSTGQGPYGYTF. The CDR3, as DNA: TGCGCCAGCAGCACCGGACAGGGGCCCTATGGCTACACCTTC.

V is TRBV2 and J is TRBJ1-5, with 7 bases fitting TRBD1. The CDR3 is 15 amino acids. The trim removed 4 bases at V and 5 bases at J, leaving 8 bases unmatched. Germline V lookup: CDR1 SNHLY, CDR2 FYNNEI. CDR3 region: CASSATRQGHQPQHF. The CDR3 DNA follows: TGTGCCAGCAGTGCCACAAGACAGGGCCATCAGCCCCAGCATTTT.

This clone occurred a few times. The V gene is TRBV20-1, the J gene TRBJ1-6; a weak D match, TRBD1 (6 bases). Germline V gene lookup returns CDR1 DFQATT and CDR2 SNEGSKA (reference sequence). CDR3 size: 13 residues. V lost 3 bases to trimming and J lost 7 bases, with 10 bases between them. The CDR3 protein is CSASRTDNSPLHF. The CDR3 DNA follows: TGCAGTGCTAGTCGGACAGACAATTCACCCCTCCACTTT.

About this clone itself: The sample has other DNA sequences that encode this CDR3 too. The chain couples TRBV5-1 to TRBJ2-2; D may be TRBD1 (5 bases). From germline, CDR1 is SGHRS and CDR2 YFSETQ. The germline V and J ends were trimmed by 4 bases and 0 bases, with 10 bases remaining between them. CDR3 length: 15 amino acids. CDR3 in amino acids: CASSPTGANTGELFF. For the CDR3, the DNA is TGCGCCAGCAGCCCCACAGGCGCGAACACCGGGGAGCTGTTTTTT.

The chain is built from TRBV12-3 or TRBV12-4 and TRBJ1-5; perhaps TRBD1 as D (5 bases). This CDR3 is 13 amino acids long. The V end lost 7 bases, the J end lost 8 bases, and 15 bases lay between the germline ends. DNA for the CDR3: TGTGCCAGCACCACAGGTGGGTGGGAGCCCCAGCATTTT. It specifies CASTTGGWEPQHF.

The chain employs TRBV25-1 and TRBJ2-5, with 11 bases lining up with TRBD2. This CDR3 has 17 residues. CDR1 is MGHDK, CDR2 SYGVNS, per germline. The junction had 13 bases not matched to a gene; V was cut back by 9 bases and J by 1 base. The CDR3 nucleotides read TGTGCCAGGTGTAGACTAGCGGGGCAAAACCCCCAAGAGACCCAGTACTTC. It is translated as CARCRLAGQNPQETQYF.

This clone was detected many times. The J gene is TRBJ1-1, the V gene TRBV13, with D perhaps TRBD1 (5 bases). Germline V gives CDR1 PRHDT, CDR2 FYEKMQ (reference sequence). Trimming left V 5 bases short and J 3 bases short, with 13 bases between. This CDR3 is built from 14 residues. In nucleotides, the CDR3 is TGTGCCAGCAGCCCACAGGTGGAGCACACTGAAGCTTTCTTT. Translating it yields CASSPQVEHTEAFF.

For the CDR3, the DNA is TGTGCCAGCAGCACCTCAGGGGAGAATGGCTACACCTTC. Translation: CASSTSGENGYTF. This sequence joins TRBV11-2 and TRBJ1-2; D is possibly TRBD1 (6 bases). The V end lost 5 bases, the J end lost 6 bases, and 13 bases lay between the germline ends. CDR1 and CDR2 (germline): SGHAT, FQNNGV. This CDR3 is built from 13 residues. The full variable domain, its missing parts supplied by reference TRBV11-2 and TRBJ1-2, is EAGVAQSPRYKIIEKRQSVAFWCNPISGHATLYWYQQILGQGPKLLIQFQNNGVVDDSQLPKDRFSAERLKGVDSTLKIQPAKLEDSAVYLCASSTSGENGYTFGSGTRLTVV.

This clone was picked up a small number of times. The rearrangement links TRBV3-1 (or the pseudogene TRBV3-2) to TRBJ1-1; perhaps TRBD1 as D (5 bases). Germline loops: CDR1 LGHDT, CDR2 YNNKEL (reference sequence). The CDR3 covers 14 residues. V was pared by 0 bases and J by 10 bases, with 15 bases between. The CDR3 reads CASSQDRAFRRAFF. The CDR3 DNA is TGTGCCAGCAGCCAAGACAGGGCATTTAGGAGAGCTTTCTTT.

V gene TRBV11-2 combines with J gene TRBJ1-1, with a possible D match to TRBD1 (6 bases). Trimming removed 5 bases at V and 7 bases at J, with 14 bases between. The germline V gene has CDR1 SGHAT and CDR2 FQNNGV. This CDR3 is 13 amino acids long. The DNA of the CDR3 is TGTGCCAGCAGCCCAGGGGTTCGGTTTGAAGCTTTCTTT. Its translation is CASSPGVRFEAFF. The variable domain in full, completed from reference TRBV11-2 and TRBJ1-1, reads EAGVAQSPRYKIIEKRQSVAFWCNPISGHATLYWYQQILGQGPKLLIQFQNNGVVDDSQLPKDRFSAERLKGVDSTLKIQPAKLEDSAVYLCASSPGVRFEAFFGQGTRLTVV.

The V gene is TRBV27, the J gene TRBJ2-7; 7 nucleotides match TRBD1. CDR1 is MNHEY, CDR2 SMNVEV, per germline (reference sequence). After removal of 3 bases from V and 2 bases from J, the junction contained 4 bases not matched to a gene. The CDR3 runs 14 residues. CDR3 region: CASSFTGQPYEQYF. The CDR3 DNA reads TGTGCCAGCAGTTTCACGGGACAGCCCTACGAGCAGTACTTC.

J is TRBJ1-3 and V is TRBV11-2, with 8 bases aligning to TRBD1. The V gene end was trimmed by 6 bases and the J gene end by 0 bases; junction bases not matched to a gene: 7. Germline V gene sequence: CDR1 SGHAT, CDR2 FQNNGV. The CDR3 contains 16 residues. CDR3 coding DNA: TGTGCCAGCAGTAGGACAGGGCGGATCTCTGGAAACACCATATATTTT. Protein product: CASSRTGRISGNTIYF.

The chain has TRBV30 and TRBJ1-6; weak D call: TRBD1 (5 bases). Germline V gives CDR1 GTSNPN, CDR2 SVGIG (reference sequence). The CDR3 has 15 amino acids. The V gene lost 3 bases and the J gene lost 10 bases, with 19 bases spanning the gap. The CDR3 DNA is TGTGCCTGGAGCGCGCCCGGGACGGGGGTCTCACCCCTCCACTTT. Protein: CAWSAPGTGVSPLHF.

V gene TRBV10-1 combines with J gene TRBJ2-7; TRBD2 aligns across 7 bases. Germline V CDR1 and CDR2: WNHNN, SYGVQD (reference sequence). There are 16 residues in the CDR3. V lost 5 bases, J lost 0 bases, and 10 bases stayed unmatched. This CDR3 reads CASSHPRGGSSYEQYF. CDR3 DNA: TGCGCCAGCAGTCACCCTCGCGGGGGAAGCTCCTACGAGCAGTACTTC.

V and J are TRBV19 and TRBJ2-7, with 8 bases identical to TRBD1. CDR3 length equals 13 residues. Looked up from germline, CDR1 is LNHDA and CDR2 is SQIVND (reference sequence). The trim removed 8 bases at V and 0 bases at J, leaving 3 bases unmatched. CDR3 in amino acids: CASGDRSSYEQYF. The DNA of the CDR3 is TGTGCCAGTGGGGACAGGAGCTCCTACGAGCAGTACTTC. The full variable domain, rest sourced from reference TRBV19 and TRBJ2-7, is DGGITQSPKYLFRKEGQNVTLSCEQNLNHDAMYWYRQDPGQGLRLIYYSQIVNDFQKGDIAEGYSVSREKKESFPLTVTSAQKNPTAFYLCASGDRSSYEQYFGPGTRLTVT.